This T cell receptor (beta chain) was retrieved from a study of post-analysis software for immune sequencing data. Study results and limitations: Samples sharing a preparation batch grouped tightly together when assessed by F measure. Controls had lower frequencies than patients of a few TRBV segments, which included TRBV5-6, TRBV5-1 and TRBV20-1.

TCR beta cDNA libraries included unique molecular identifiers. TCRdb re-called the PCR reads with MiXCR, one entry per CDR3 protein. The sample yields roughly 600,000 distinct CDR3 sequences, roughly 45% seen once. A note on this clonotype: As yet, its antigen is unknown.

The ends were cut back, 4 bases at V and 9 bases at J, with 19 bases in the middle. The CDR3 length is 15 residues. Germline CDR1 and CDR2: MNHEY and SVGAGI. The sample consisted of blood. The source is a girl aged 5-17 years with multiple sclerosis. The rearrangement joins TRBV6-5 to TRBJ2-1; possible D gene TRBD2, 5 bases. Here the CDR3 DNA reads TGTGCCAGCAGTTCATTCGCCACTAGTATTAGTGAGCAGTTCTTC. This encodes CASSSFATSISEQFF.